This T cell receptor (beta chain) was retrieved from a study of cytomegalovirus exposure and HLA in healthy donors. The primer mix had 60 Vbeta and 13 Jbeta primers. As originally analysed: A follow-up analysis tallied approximately 85 million unique TCR beta chains, 8.5 million to 14 million shared. The method was immunoSEQ multiplex PCR; TCRdb's version includes in-frame clones alone and lacks a portion of them. V and J calls and clone size are copied from that table; D and trimming were computed from the DNA. The sample contains about 190,000 clones, 70% to 75% of which appear only once. Study-level points and caveats: Presence/absence analyses treated sequencing depth as roughly uniform across donors. As immune exposure information, only CMV serostatus was available.

Note on this clone: Antigen: not known.

The CDR3 runs 17 residues. The ends lost 3 bases at V and 6 bases at J; junction bases unmatched: 17. Germline CDR1 reads SQVTM; CDR2 reads ANQGSEA. The TCR was taken from a woman aged 25 to 39 in good health and CMV-seropositive. Specimen: PBMCs. The chain combines TRBV29-1 with TRBJ2-7; TRBD2 matches at 10 bases. CDR3 nucleotides: TGCAGCGTTGAGGGGAGAAGGTCTAGCGGGAGTGTCGGCGAGCAGTACTTC. Protein: CSVEGRRSSGSVGEQYF.